This T cell receptor (beta chain) stems from a study of CD8 T cells in Susac syndrome. Study observations and caveats: Clonal expansion was absent from the CD4+ T cell repertoires in Susac syndrome.

On this clonotype itself: Its cognate antigen is unknown.

Reverse transcription of roughly 0.5 to 1 ug RNA was carried out with random hexamers. MiXCR was run by TCRdb on the immunoSEQ multiplex PCR reads, yielding one entry per CDR3 protein. The sample holds about 190,000 distinct CDR3 sequences; approximately 94% are singletons and the top ten take more than 0.08%. CDR1 is LGHDT, CDR2 YNNKEL, per germline (reference sequence). The CDR3 contains 15 residues. Trimming took off 4 bases at V and 4 bases at J, with 13 bases between the two ends. Sequencing was performed on CD4+ T cells from PBMCs. This sequence joins TRBV3-1 and TRBJ2-2; either TRBD1 or TRBD2 may supply D (5 bases each). The sequence derives from a human donor with Susac syndrome. CDR3 loop: CASSLRAAGTGELFF. The CDR3 nucleotides are TGTGCCAGCAGCCTCAGGGCGGCGGGCACCGGGGAGCTGTTTTTT.